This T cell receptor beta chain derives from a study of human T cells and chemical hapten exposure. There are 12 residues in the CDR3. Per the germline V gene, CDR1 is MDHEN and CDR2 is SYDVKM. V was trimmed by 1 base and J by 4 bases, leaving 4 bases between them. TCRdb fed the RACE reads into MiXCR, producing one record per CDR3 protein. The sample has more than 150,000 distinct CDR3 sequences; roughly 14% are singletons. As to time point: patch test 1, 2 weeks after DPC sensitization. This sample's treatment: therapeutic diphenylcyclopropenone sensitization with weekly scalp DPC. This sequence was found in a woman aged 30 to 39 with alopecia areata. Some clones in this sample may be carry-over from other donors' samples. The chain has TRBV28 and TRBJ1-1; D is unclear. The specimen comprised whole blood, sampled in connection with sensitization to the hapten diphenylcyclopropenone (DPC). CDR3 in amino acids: CASSLSATEAFF. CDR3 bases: TGTGCCAGCAGTTTATCGGCCACTGAAGCTTTCTTT. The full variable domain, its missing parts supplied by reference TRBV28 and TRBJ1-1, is DVKVTQSSRYLVKRTGEKVFLECVQDMDHENMFWYRQDPGLGLRLIYFSYDVKMKEKGDIPEGYSVSREKKERFSLILESASTNQTSMYLCASSLSATEAFFGQGTRLTVV.